The 23 T cell receptor beta chains reported below all come from one sample, sequenced in a study of blood T cell repertoires in COVID-19. Here immunoSEQ multiplex PCR was the method, and the copy in TCRdb shows in-frame clones only, minus some. This sample has around 69,000 clones, with roughly 79% found just once. The specimen sequenced was peripheral blood. These receptors originate from a woman aged 70-85 years with acute or convalescent COVID-19.

The chain links TRBV5-1 to TRBJ2-4; perhaps TRBD2 as D (7 bases). Trimming removed 3 bases from V and 3 bases from J, with 13 bases in between. The CDR3 contains 15 residues. Germline V CDR1 and CDR2: SGHRS, YFSETQ. In nucleotides, the CDR3 is TGCGCCAGCAGCTCTGGGGGCGGGGGCAAAAACATTCAGTACTTC. Translated, it gives CASSSGGGGKNIQYF.

This rearrangement joins TRBV19 to TRBJ1-1, with no clear D. Germline assignment: CDR1 LNHDA and CDR2 SQIVND (reference sequence). Trimming cost V 4 bases and J 1 base, with 13 bases left between them. The CDR3 has 15 residues. The CDR3 reads CASSTRGGANTEAFF. The CDR3 DNA is TGTGCCAGTAGTACCCGCGGAGGCGCGAACACTGAAGCTTTCTTT.

About this clone: This same CDR3 is encoded by further DNA sequences in the sample. The V and J genes are TRBV3-1 (or the pseudogene TRBV3-2) and TRBJ2-7; perhaps TRBD1 as D (6 bases). Per germline, CDR1 LGHDT and CDR2 YNNKEL (reference sequence). There are 13 residues in the CDR3. Trimming shortened V by 5 bases and J by 2 bases, and 10 bases separated the two germline ends. The CDR3 loop reads CASSLRTAYEQYF. The CDR3 region has the DNA TGTGCCAGCAGCTTACGGACAGCCTACGAGCAGTACTTC.

The chain recombines TRBV11-2 with TRBJ2-7, with D possibly TRBD1 on 5 matching bases. The V and J ends lost 1 base and 3 bases respectively, with 7 bases between them. Germline-derived CDR1 and CDR2 are SGHAT and FQNNGV. The CDR3 contains 13 residues. Here the CDR3 reads CASSLGRVYEQYF. The DNA of the CDR3 is TGTGCCAGCAGCTTAGGCAGGGTCTACGAGCAGTACTTC. The entire variable domain, with the rest obtained from reference TRBV11-2 and TRBJ2-7, is as follows: EAGVAQSPRYKIIEKRQSVAFWCNPISGHATLYWYQQILGQGPKLLIQFQNNGVVDDSQLPKDRFSAERLKGVDSTLKIQPAKLEDSAVYLCASSLGRVYEQYFGPGTRLTVT.

CDR3 protein: CASSNRGSNYGYTF. The CDR3 nucleotides read TGTGCCAGCAGCAACAGGGGGTCCAACTATGGCTACACCTTC. The chain joins TRBV3-1 (or the pseudogene TRBV3-2) to TRBJ1-2, with 8 bases fitting TRBD1. V gave up 5 bases and J gave up 2 bases; unmatched junction bases: 4. From germline, CDR1 is LGHDT and CDR2 YNNKEL (reference sequence). CDR3 length equals 14 residues.

The chain is built from TRBV3-1 (or the pseudogene TRBV3-2) and TRBJ2-2, with a tentative D call TRBD1 (6 bases). The germline V gene encodes CDR1 LGHDT and CDR2 YNNKEL (reference sequence). CDR3 length: 16 amino acids. The V end was cut by 2 bases, the J end by 0 bases, with 10 bases between. CDR3 sequence: CASSQMGAPNTGELFF. CDR3 sequence (DNA): TGTGCCAGCAGCCAAATGGGGGCTCCGAACACCGGGGAGCTGTTTTTT.

CDR3 in DNA: TGTGCCAGTACCCTAATAGCCGGGGAGCTGTTTTTT. Translated: CASTLIAGELFF. The chain couples TRBV19 to TRBJ2-2; D gene unclear. The ends were cut back, 7 bases at V and 6 bases at J, with 9 bases in the middle. Germline lookup yields CDR1 LNHDA and CDR2 SQIVND (reference sequence). The CDR3 is 12 residues long.

This rearrangement joins TRBV6-5 to TRBJ1-2, with TRBD1 as a possible D gene (6 bases). From germline, CDR1 is MNHEY and CDR2 SVGAGI. The CDR3 has 14 amino acids. Trimming left V 0 bases short and J 3 bases short, with 8 bases between. CDR3 sequence reads: CASSYSTGHYGYTF. For the CDR3, the DNA is TGTGCCAGCAGTTACTCCACAGGGCACTATGGCTACACCTTC.

The rearrangement links TRBV5-1 to TRBJ1-2, with D possibly being TRBD1 (6 bases). CDR3 length: 17 amino acids. Germline V gene sequence: CDR1 SGHRS, CDR2 YFSETQ. V dropped 2 bases and J dropped 3 bases, with 20 bases sitting between them. The CDR3 loop reads CASSFGAGEVLDYGYTF. The CDR3 bases are TGCGCCAGCAGCTTTGGGGCAGGGGAAGTATTAGACTATGGCTACACCTTC.

V usage is TRBV28 and J usage is TRBJ2-1; TRBD2 is a possible D gene (5 bases). This CDR3 has 12 amino acids. Germline values: CDR1 MDHEN, CDR2 SYDVKM. Trimming removed 6 bases from V and 6 bases from J, with 9 bases in between. CDR3 sequence (DNA): TGTGCCAGCAGGACCGGGGTCAATGAGCAGTTCTTC. This sequence encodes CASRTGVNEQFF.

The rearrangement uses TRBV25-1 and TRBJ2-1; D may be TRBD1 (5 bases). Germline V lookup: CDR1 MGHDK, CDR2 SYGVNS. The V gene lost 5 bases and the J gene lost 0 bases, with 20 bases spanning the gap. This CDR3 is 18 amino acids long. CDR3 loop: CASSPSPVQGISYNEQFF. CDR3 bases: TGTGCCAGCAGTCCCTCGCCTGTTCAGGGCATCTCCTACAATGAGCAGTTCTTC.

The V and J genes are TRBV5-6 and TRBJ2-1, with TRBD1 matching over 9 bases. J lost 12 bases, V lost 4 bases, and 5 bases had no gene match. The germline gives CDR1 SGHDT, CDR2 YYEEEE. The CDR3 is 12 residues long. The CDR3 DNA is TGTGCCAGCAGCACAGGACAGGGGACGCAGTTCTTC. This gives the protein CASSTGQGTQFF.

This clone was found once. This chain joins TRBV27 and TRBJ1-4; D unresolved. This CDR3 contains 16 residues. Germline assignment: CDR1 MNHEY and CDR2 SMNVEV (reference sequence). V dropped 4 bases and J dropped 0 bases, with 12 bases sitting between them. CDR3 DNA sequence: TGTGCCAGCAGTTCTGGCAGGAAGGCAACTAATGAAAAACTGTTTTTT. Translated, it gives CASSSGRKATNEKLFF.

This chain links TRBV18 with TRBJ1-1; tentatively, D is TRBD1 (6 bases). Trimming left V 3 bases short and J 5 bases short, with 16 bases between. CDR1 and CDR2 (germline): KGHSH, LQKENI. This CDR3 region has 15 residues. The CDR3 DNA reads as TGTGCCAGCTCACCGCCACAGGGTGGGGATACTGAAGCTTTCTTT. This codes for CASSPPQGGDTEAFF.

The sample holds a few counts of this clone. The chain is built from TRBV19 and TRBJ1-6; D gene ambiguous. Germline CDR1 reads LNHDA; CDR2 reads SQIVND (reference sequence). This CDR3 has 15 residues. Trimming took off 4 bases at V and 4 bases at J, with 11 bases between the two ends. Here the CDR3 reads CASSSGRQYNSPLHF. Written as DNA, the CDR3 is TGTGCCAGTAGTAGTGGGCGCCAATATAATTCACCCCTCCACTTT.

This chain links TRBV19 with TRBJ1-4; the D is unclear. CDR1 and CDR2 (germline): LNHDA, SQIVND (reference sequence). This CDR3 spans 13 amino acids. V lost 7 bases and J 8 bases, leaving 14 bases between the germline ends. The CDR3 sequence is CASTPQAREKLFF. CDR3 DNA: TGTGCCAGTACCCCCCAAGCGAGGGAAAAACTGTTTTTT.

This sequence joins TRBV18 and TRBJ2-7, with D possibly TRBD2 on 6 matching bases. CDR1 is KGHSH, CDR2 LQKENI, per germline. V was trimmed by 4 bases and J by 7 bases, leaving 17 bases between them. This CDR3 is built from 14 residues. DNA of the CDR3: TGTGCCAGCTCACGTCGGGACTCTTCTGGGGAGCAGTACTTC. Translation: CASSRRDSSGEQYF.

This clone was found a few times. The V call is TRBV5-1, the J call TRBJ1-1; the D is unclear. Germline loops: CDR1 SGHRS, CDR2 YFSETQ. Trimming stripped 2 bases from V and 0 bases from J, with 8 bases between. This CDR3 region has 14 residues. Here the CDR3 DNA reads TGCGCCAGCAGCTTCGGGTGGGTGAACACTGAAGCTTTCTTT. Amino acids: CASSFGWVNTEAFF.

The gene calls are TRBV19 and TRBJ1-1; D perhaps matches TRBD1 (6 bases). Germline loops: CDR1 LNHDA, CDR2 SQIVND (reference sequence). The CDR3 length is 16 residues. Trimming shortened V by 4 bases and J by 6 bases, and 21 bases separated the two germline ends. In nucleotides, the CDR3 is TGTGCCAGTAGTACAGGATGGACAGCTCGGGGCCCTGAAGCTTTCTTT. Translated: CASSTGWTARGPEAFF.

The rearrangement links TRBV19 to TRBJ1-5, with 9 nucleotides matching TRBD1. The V and J ends lost 5 bases and 6 bases, in that order; junction bases with no gene match: 11. Germline CDR1 and CDR2: LNHDA and SQIVND (reference sequence). The length of the CDR3 is 16 residues. This CDR3 reads CASSLPQGATRQPQHF. CDR3 coding DNA: TGTGCCAGTAGTCTTCCACAGGGGGCTACGCGTCAGCCCCAGCATTTT.

The chain carries TRBV19 and TRBJ2-3; 7 bases are a match to TRBD2. Unmatched junction bases numbered 9, after V lost 5 bases and J lost 4 bases. Germline-derived CDR1 and CDR2 are LNHDA and SQIVND (reference sequence). This CDR3 has 15 amino acids. CDR3 region: CASSLVGGPSDTQYF. DNA for the CDR3: TGTGCCAGTAGTTTGGTGGGAGGGCCGTCAGATACGCAGTATTTT.

The chain carries TRBV2 and TRBJ1-1, with D tentatively TRBD1 (5 bases). The CDR3 sequence is 15 residues long. CDR1 and CDR2 (germline): SNHLY, FYNNEI. The V gene lost 6 bases and the J gene lost 0 bases, with 14 bases spanning the gap. The CDR3 spells CASRGGAIMNTEAFF. CDR3 nucleotides: TGTGCCAGCAGGGGGGGAGCGATCATGAACACTGAAGCTTTCTTT.

This clone was observed once. This chain links TRBV5-5 with TRBJ1-3; 9 bases align to TRBD1. The CDR3 extends over 15 amino acids. The V gene's germline CDR1 is SGHKS and CDR2 YYEKEE (reference sequence). V lost 6 bases to trimming and J lost 0 bases; unmatched junction nucleotides: 4. The CDR3 region has the DNA TGTGCCAGCAACAAACAGGGGGCCTCTGGAAACACCATATATTTT. Its translation: CASNKQGASGNTIYF.